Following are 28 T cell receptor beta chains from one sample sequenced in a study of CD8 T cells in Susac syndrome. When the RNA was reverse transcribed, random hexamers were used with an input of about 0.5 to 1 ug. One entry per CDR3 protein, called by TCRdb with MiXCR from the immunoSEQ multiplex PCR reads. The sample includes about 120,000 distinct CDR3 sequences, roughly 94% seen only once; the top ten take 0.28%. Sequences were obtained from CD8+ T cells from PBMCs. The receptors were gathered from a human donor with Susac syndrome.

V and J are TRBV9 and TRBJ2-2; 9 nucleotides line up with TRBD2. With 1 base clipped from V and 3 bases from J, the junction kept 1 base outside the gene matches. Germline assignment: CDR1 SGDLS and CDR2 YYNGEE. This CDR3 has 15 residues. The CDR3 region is CASSVSGGYTGELFF. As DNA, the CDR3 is TGTGCCAGCAGCGTAAGCGGGGGGTACACCGGGGAGCTGTTTTTT.

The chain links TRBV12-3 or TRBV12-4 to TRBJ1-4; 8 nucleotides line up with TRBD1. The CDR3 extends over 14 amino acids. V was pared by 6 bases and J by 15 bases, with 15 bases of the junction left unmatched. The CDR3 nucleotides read TGTGCCAGCAGCCAACCAGGACGGACAGGGCGGTTGTTTTTT. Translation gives CASSQPGRTGRLFF.

The CDR3 nucleotides read TGCAGTGCTAGAGGGACTCGCTACAATGAGCAGTTCTTC. As protein: CSARGTRYNEQFF. The gene calls are TRBV20-1 and TRBJ2-1; weak D call: TRBD2 (5 bases). V was shortened by 1 base and J by 3 bases, with 7 bases between the two germline ends. The CDR3 is made up of 13 amino acids. The germline gives CDR1 DFQATT, CDR2 SNEGSKA (reference sequence).

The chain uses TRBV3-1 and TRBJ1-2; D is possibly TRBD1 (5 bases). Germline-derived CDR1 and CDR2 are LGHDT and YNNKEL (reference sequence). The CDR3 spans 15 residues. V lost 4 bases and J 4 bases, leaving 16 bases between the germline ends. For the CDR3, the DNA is TGTGCCAGCAGCCCCTCGGGGGGGTACGCCTATGGCTACACCTTC. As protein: CASSPSGGYAYGYTF.

As DNA, the CDR3 is TGTGCCATCAGTCTTAGGGGGCTGGATGAGCAGTTCTTC. Translating gives CAISLRGLDEQFF. The chain has TRBV10-3 and TRBJ2-1; 7 positions agree with TRBD1. Trimming took 5 bases from V and 8 from J; bases not matched to a gene: 6. The CDR3 covers 13 residues. Germline CDR1 ENHRY, CDR2 SYGVKD.

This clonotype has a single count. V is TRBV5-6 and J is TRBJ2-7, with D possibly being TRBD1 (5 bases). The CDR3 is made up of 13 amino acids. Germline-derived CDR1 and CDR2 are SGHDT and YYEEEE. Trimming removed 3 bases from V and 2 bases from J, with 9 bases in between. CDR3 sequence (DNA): TGTGCCAGCAGCTCAGGGTTTACCTACGAGCAGTACTTC. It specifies CASSSGFTYEQYF.

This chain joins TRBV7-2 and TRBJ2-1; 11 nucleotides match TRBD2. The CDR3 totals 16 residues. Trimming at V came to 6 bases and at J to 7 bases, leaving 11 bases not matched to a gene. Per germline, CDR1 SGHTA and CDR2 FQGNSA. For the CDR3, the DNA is TGTGCCAGCAGTTCCGCTCTAGCGGGGGGTATAAATGAGCAGTTCTTC. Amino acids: CASSSALAGGINEQFF.

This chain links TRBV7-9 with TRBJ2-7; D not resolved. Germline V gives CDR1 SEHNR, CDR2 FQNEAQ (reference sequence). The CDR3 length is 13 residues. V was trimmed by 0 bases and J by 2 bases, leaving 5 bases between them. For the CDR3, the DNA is TGTGCCAGCAGCTTAGCCCCAACCTACGAGCAGTACTTC. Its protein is CASSLAPTYEQYF.

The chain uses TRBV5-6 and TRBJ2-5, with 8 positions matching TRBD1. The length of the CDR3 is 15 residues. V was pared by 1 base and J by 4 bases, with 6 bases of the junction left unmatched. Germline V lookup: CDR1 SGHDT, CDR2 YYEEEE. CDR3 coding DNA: TGTGCCAGCAGCTTGTTAGCAGGGGGCCTAGAGACCCAGTACTTC. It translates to CASSLLAGGLETQYF.

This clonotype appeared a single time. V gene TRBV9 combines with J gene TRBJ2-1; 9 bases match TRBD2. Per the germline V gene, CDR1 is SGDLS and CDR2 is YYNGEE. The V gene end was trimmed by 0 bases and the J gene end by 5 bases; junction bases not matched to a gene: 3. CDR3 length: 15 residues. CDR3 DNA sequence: TGTGCCAGCAGCGTAGTTAGCGGGGGTAACAATGAGCAGTTCTTC. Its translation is CASSVVSGGNNEQFF.

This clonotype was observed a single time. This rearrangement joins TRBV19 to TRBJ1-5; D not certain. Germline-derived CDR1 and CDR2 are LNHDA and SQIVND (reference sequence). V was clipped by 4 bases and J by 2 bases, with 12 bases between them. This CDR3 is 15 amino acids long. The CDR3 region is CASSTWTDGNQPQHF. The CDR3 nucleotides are TGTGCCAGTAGTACGTGGACTGACGGCAATCAGCCCCAGCATTTT.

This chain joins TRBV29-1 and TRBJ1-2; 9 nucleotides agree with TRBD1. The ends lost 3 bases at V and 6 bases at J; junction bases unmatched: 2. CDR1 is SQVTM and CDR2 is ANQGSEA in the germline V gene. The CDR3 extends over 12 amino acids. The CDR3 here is CSVDTGGDGYTF. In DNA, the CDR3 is TGCAGCGTTGACACAGGGGGCGATGGCTACACCTTC.

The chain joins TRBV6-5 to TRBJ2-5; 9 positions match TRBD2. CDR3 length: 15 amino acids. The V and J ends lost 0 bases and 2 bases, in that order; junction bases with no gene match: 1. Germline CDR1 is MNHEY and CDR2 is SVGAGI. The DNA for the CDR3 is TGTGCCAGCAGTTACTCGACTAGCGGACAAGAGACCCAGTACTTC. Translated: CASSYSTSGQETQYF.

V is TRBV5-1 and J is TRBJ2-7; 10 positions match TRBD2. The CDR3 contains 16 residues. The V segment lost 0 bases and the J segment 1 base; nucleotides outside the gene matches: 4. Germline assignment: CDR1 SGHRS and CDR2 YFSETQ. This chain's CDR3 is CASSLVPSGGSYEQYF. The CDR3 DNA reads TGCGCCAGCAGCTTGGTACCTAGCGGGGGATCCTACGAGCAGTACTTC.

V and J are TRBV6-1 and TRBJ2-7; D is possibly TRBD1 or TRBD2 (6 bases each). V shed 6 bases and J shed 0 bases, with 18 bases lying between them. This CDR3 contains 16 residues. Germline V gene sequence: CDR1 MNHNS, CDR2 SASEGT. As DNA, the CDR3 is TGTGCCAGCAGGCCGGGGGCAGTCCCGAGCTCCTACGAGCAGTACTTC. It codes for CASRPGAVPSSYEQYF.

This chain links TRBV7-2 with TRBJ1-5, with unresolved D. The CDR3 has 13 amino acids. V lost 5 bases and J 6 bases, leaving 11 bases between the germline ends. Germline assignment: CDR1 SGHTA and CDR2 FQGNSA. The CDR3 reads CASSRDWVQPQHF. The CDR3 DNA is TGTGCCAGCAGCCGGGATTGGGTTCAGCCCCAGCATTTT.

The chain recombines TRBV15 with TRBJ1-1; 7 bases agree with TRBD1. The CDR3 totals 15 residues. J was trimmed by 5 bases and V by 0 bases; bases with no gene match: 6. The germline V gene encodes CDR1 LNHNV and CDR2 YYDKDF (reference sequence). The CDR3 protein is CATSREQGRYTEAFF. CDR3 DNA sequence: TGTGCCACCAGCAGAGAACAGGGGCGGTATACTGAAGCTTTCTTT.

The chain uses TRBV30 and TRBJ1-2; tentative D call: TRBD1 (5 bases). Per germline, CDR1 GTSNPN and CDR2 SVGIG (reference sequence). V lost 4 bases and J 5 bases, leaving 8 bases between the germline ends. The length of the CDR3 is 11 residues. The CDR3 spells CAWTRQYGYTF. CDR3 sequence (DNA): TGTGCCTGGACCCGACAGTATGGCTACACCTTC.

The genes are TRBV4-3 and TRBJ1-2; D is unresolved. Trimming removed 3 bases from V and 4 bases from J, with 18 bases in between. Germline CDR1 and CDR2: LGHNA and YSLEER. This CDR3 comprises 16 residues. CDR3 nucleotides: TGCGCCAGCAGCCAGTCCTCCACGGGAGGGATCTATGGCTACACCTTC. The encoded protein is CASSQSSTGGIYGYTF.

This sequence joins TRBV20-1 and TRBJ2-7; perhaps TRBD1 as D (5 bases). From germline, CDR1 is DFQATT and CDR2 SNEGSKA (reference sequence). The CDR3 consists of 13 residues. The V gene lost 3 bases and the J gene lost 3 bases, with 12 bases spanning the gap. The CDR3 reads CSARQTAIYEQYF. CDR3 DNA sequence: TGCAGTGCTAGGCAGACAGCTATCTACGAGCAGTACTTC.

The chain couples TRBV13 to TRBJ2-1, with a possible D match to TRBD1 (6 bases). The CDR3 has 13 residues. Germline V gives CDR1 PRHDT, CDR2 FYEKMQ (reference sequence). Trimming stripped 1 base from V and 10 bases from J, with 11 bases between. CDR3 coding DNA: TGTGCCAGCAGCTTAGACAGGGTGTCGGAGCAGTTCTTC. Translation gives CASSLDRVSEQFF. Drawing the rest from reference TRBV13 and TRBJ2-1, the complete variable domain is AAGVIQSPRHLIKEKRETATLKCYPIPRHDTVYWYQQGPGQDPQFLISFYEKMQSDKGSIPDRFSAQQFSDYHSELNMSSLELGDSALYFCASSLDRVSEQFFGPGTRLTVL.

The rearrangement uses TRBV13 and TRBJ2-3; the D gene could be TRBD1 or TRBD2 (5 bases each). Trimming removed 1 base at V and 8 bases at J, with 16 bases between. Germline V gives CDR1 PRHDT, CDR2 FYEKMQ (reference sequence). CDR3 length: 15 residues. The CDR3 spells CASSLVTAGGGTQYF. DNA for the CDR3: TGTGCCAGCAGCTTAGTGACGGCGGGTGGGGGTACGCAGTATTTT.

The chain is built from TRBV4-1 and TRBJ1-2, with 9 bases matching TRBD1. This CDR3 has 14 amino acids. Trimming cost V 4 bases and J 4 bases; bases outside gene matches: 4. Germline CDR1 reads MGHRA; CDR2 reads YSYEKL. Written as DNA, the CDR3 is TGCGCCAGCAGCCGACAGGGGGAGCGCTATGGCTACACCTTC. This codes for CASSRQGERYGYTF.

The CDR3 protein is CAWSLLAGYEQYF. The CDR3 DNA reads as TGTGCCTGGAGCTTACTGGCCGGGTACGAGCAGTACTTC. This sequence joins TRBV30 and TRBJ2-7, with unresolved D. The CDR3 is 13 amino acids. The ends were cut back, 3 bases at V and 4 bases at J, with 13 bases in the middle. Germline V gives CDR1 GTSNPN, CDR2 SVGIG (reference sequence).

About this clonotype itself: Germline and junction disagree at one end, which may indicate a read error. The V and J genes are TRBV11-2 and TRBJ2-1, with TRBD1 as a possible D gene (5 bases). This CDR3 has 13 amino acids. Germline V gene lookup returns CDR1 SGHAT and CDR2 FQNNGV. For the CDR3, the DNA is TGTGCCAGCAGCCTGGACAAGCACAATGAGCAGTCCTTC. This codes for CASSLDKHNEQSF.

CDR3 region: CASSGGQGANEQYF. CDR3 DNA: TGTGCCAGTAGTGGAGGACAGGGGGCGAACGAGCAGTACTTC. The rearrangement uses TRBV19 and TRBJ2-7, with 11 bases aligning to TRBD1. With V trimmed by 5 bases and J by 5 bases, 5 bases remained unmatched. The CDR3 loop spans 14 amino acids. Germline V gives CDR1 LNHDA, CDR2 SQIVND (reference sequence). Variable domain in full (rest from reference TRBV19 and TRBJ2-7): DGGITQSPKYLFRKEGQNVTLSCEQNLNHDAMYWYRQDPGQGLRLIYYSQIVNDFQKGDIAEGYSVSREKKESFPLTVTSAQKNPTAFYLCASSGGQGANEQYFGPGTRLTVT.

The CDR3 loop reads CASSPYGPAGTQETQYF. The CDR3 coding sequence is TGTGCCAGCAGCCCCTATGGACCTGCGGGGACCCAAGAGACCCAGTACTTC. The chain links TRBV13 to TRBJ2-5, with D maybe TRBD2 (6 bases). The CDR3 loop spans 17 amino acids. V was cut by 5 bases and J by 1 base, with 20 bases left in between. In germline, CDR1 is PRHDT, CDR2 FYEKMQ (reference sequence).

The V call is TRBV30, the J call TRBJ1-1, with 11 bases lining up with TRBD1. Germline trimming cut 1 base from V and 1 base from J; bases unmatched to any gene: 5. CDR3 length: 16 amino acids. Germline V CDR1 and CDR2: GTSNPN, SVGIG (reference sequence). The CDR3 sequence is CAWSGDRGRKNTEAFF. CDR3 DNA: TGTGCCTGGAGTGGGGACAGGGGGAGGAAGAACACTGAAGCTTTCTTT.